This T cell receptor (beta chain) was captured in a study of CD8 T cells in Susac syndrome (dated by TCRdb to about 2019). Describing the broader study: Whether CD8+ T cell activation and differentiation in Susac syndrome was antigen driven was tested using repertoire sequencing. Clonality of the CD8+ T cell repertoire was compared between 11 to 12 healthy donors, about 14 Susac syndrome patients and fewer than 16 multiple sclerosis patients.

Peripheral blood CD8+ and CD4+ T cells from healthy donors, Susac syndrome patients and multiple sclerosis patients were profiled by high-throughput TCR beta sequencing. The multiple sclerosis controls were treatment-naive patients whose relapsing-remitting disease, either stable or active, fulfilled the revised McDonald criteria. CD8+ TEMRA cells were enriched by FACS, while bulk CD8+ and CD4+ T cells were purified by magnetic negative isolation. Blood was collected in EDTA tubes and processed within 24 hours, with PBMCs isolated through density gradient centrifugation. PBMCs intended for TCR sequencing were frozen in liquid nitrogen and were later thawed in a 37 degrees C water bath. A purity of at least 90% was achieved for sorted or isolated CD4+, CD8+ and CD8+ TEMRA cells. From the cysteine through the phenylalanine, the CDR3 covers 14 amino acids. The read is trimmed to its CDR3 DNA, 42 bases read in frame from base 1. CDR1 is given as MRHNA and CDR2 as SNTAGT, both from the germline V gene. The trim is 6 bases for V and 9 bases for J, with a gap of 18 bases between the germline ends.

RNA was extracted using the RNeasy kit, and about 0.45 to 1 ug of the RNA was reverse transcribed with random hexamers. TCR beta CDR3 regions were amplified with the immunoSEQ multiplex PCR assay covering 54 Vbeta and 13 Jbeta segments. PCR amplification bias was corrected using a synthetic template baseline for primer optimization and computational correction. The paper's data handling went like this. Reads were annotated to V, D and J genes according to IMGT and were analyzed with immunoSEQ Analyzer, with only productive sequences retained. Clonality was calculated as one minus the Shannon entropy normalized by log2 of the number of productive unique sequences. For each patient and control, public and private clones were evaluated within the 100 most prevalent clones. A clone was defined as Susac-specific if it was absent from the healthy and MS cohorts, from roughly 1,000 published viral clones and from other ImmuneACCESS disease sequences. Through fastp at Q25 and MiXCR, TCRdb rebuilt clones from the public reads, retaining in-frame beta chains. CDR3 protein sequences are deduplicated, and each keeps its most common genes and DNA. TCRdb's processing, not the authors' own work, is the source of the V and J calls. The sample profile shows fewer than 300,000 distinct CDR3 sequences; about 88% of them were found once. Jointly, the top ten make up over 0.1% of the sample.

About this clonotype itself: Its antigen is not yet known. The record has no base qualities; no much larger clone is one base away.

What the work shows at the level of the full study, not this receptor alone: The study acknowledged that relatively few individuals were included in the TCR sequencing and HLA analysis.

Recombination joined TRBV6-4 with TRBJ2-1, with TRBD2 tentatively as D gene (6 bases match). The receptor was derived from a human donor with multiple sclerosis. Sequencing was carried out using CD8+ T cells from PBMCs. The DNA sequence is as follows: TGTGCCAGCAGCCAGACGGGAGAGGGCGGTGAGCAGTTCTTC. Translated, this gives CASSQTGEGGEQFF.